The TCR beta chain under discussion was sequenced for a study of cytomegalovirus exposure and HLA in healthy donors. Looking at the study overall: A previous analysis identified 117 million unique TCR beta sequences derived from some 170 million T cells. For the 300 to 400 genotyped donors, roughly 81% fell within the Caucasian-associated ancestry cluster.

Findings of the study overall: Later examination showed HLA-associated TCR beta chains had greater clonal expansion than equally common others.

The PCR made use of 60 Vbeta and 13 Jbeta primers. Assay: immunoSEQ multiplex PCR; the TCRdb copy retains only in-frame clones and omits some. The sample comprises roughly 97,000 clones, roughly three quarters of which are singletons, and about 1.7% rests with the top ten. CDR3 length: 16 residues. CDR1 and CDR2 (germline): ENHRY, SYGVKD. J was trimmed by 2 bases and V by 0 bases; bases with no gene match: 3. Points on this clone: Antigen: not known.

The gene calls are TRBV10-3 and TRBJ2-7; 11 bases are a match to TRBD2. Sequencing was carried out using PBMCs. This receptor was taken from a woman aged 40 to 50 in good health and CMV-seronegative. CDR3 nucleotide sequence: TGTGCCATCAGTGAGTCACTAGCGGGAGTTCCCTACGAGCAGTACTTC. It encodes CAISESLAGVPYEQYF.